Sequencing of this T cell receptor (beta chain) was carried out in a study of shared clonotypes between healthy human individuals. In germline, CDR1 is SGHRS, CDR2 YFSETQ. There are 13 residues in the CDR3. V gave up 4 bases and J gave up 1 base, with 8 bases separating them. The table came from immunoSEQ multiplex PCR; TCRdb's copy has only in-frame clones and leaves some out. The table has over a million clones, 98% seen once. Overall study findings and caveats: Sharing across four donors was seen in 4% to 5% of naive CD4 clonotypes.

This clone is a singleton in its sample. As yet, its antigen is unknown. V usage is TRBV5-1 and J usage is TRBJ1-1; a possible D gene is TRBD1 (5 bases). Sequencing used naive CD4+ T cells sorted from blood. The subset denotes: CD45RA+ positively selected. The TCR sequence derives from a man aged 30 to 39 in good health. DNA for the CDR3: TGCGCCAGCAGCGAGGGGCGGAACACTGAAGCTTTCTTT. Protein: CASSEGRNTEAFF.